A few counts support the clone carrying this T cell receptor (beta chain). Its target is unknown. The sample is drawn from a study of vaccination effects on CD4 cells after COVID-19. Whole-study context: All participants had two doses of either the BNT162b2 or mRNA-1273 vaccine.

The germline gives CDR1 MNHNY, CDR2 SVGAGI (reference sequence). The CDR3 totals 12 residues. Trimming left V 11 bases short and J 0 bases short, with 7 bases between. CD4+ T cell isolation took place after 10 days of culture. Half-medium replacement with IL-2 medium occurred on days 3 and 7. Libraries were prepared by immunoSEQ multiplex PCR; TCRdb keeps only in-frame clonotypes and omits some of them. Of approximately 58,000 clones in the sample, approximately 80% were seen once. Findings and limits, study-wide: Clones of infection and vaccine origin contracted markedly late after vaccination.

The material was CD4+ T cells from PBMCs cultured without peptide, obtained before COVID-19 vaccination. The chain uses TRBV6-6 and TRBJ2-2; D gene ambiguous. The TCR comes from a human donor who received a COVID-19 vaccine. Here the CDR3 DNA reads TGTGCCGTACAGACGAACACCGGGGAGCTGTTTTTT. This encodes CAVQTNTGELFF.